This record covers a single T cell receptor beta chain. Its specificity is not known. This sample was taken from a study of cytomegalovirus exposure and HLA in healthy donors. Germline V gene lookup returns CDR1 SSHAT and CDR2 FNYEAQ (reference sequence). The CDR3 is 12 residues long. Trimming left V 5 bases short and J 7 bases short, with 12 bases between. Findings and caveats of the study: Most TCR sequences proved rare, with some public TCRs found in many donors.

Donors in the study were healthy people who gave bone marrow. Vbeta (60) and Jbeta (13) primers were used in the PCR. Repertoires were generated with immunoSEQ multiplex PCR, while TCRdb's copy carries only in-frame clones and drops some. The sample carries some 190,000 clones, around 80% recorded once. The sequenced material came from PBMCs. The sequence was collected from a woman in her thirties in good health and CMV-seronegative. The chain carries TRBV7-7 and TRBJ2-7; D is unresolved. CDR3 loop: CASSPIGPEQYF. CDR3 sequence (DNA): TGTGCCAGCAGCCCGATCGGTCCAGAGCAGTACTTC.